Only a few counts were recorded for the clone carrying this T cell receptor beta chain. Its cognate antigen is unknown. This sample was taken from a study of T-cell memory formation after mild COVID-19. Overall study: Each donor largely had its own TCR clusters.

Germline CDR1 SGHVS, CDR2 FQNEAQ. This CDR3 is 13 amino acids long. V shed 0 bases and J shed 7 bases, with 8 bases lying between them. TCRdb processed the 5' RACE reads anew with MiXCR; each CDR3 protein has one entry. The table records 150,000 to 200,000 distinct CDR3 sequences, approximately 10% of them present only once. Regarding the study as a whole: Confirmation of SARS-CoV-2 specificity was lacking for second-wave clones peaking day 37.

What was sequenced was PBMCs or a T cell subset sorted from them (not recorded which). The receptor's source is a man aged 18-30 years who had mild COVID-19 (a few samples of this study predate the infection). Cell type and time point are not known. The chain links TRBV7-8 to TRBJ2-3; D uncertain. The CDR3 loop is CASSLATRHTQYF. The DNA for the CDR3 is TGTGCCAGCAGCTTAGCTACGAGGCATACGCAGTATTTT.